The rows below give T cell receptor beta chains drawn from one sample of a study of cytomegalovirus exposure and HLA in healthy donors. Only in-frame clones appear in the TCRdb table, and some are missing; sequencing was by immunoSEQ multiplex PCR. This table has under 150,000 clones, about 75% appearing once. Sequencing was done on a sample of PBMCs. These receptors all come from a woman in her thirties or forties in good health and CMV-seronegative. Both conserved end residues are part of each CDR3. A D gene is named only where the DNA matches it firmly. Not all rows give a size; the values are once, few, many and, for expanded clones, a class.

v_call: TRBV5-1
d_call: TRBD1
j_call: TRBJ1-2
clone_size: -
cdr3_aa: CASRQGGGGYTF
cdr3_nt: TGCGCCAGCAGGCAGGGGGGCGGTGGCTACACCTTC

v_call: TRBV4-1
d_call: TRBD1
j_call: TRBJ1-5
clone_size: -
cdr3_aa: CASSQRDSQYNQPQHF
cdr3_nt: TGCGCCAGCAGCCAGCGGGACAGTCAATACAATCAGCCCCAGCATTTT

v_call: TRBV7-9
d_call: TRBD1
j_call: TRBJ2-7
clone_size: -
cdr3_aa: CASSSRDRGPSYEQYF
cdr3_nt: TGTGCCAGCAGCTCCCGGGACAGGGGGCCTTCCTACGAGCAGTACTTC

v_call: TRBV27
d_call: TRBD1
j_call: TRBJ1-6
clone_size: once
cdr3_aa: CASSWDRYNSPLHF
cdr3_nt: TGTGCCAGCAGTTGGGACAGATATAATTCACCCCTCCACTTT

v_call: TRBV9
d_call: -
j_call: TRBJ2-5
clone_size: -
cdr3_aa: CASSVEEETQYF
cdr3_nt: TGTGCCAGCAGCGTTGAGGAAGAGACCCAGTACTTC

v_call: TRBV9
d_call: -
j_call: TRBJ1-1
clone_size: -
cdr3_aa: CASSVAQLNTEAFF
cdr3_nt: TGTGCCAGCAGCGTAGCACAGCTGAACACTGAAGCTTTCTTT

v_call: TRBV25-1
d_call: -
j_call: TRBJ1-4
clone_size: -
cdr3_aa: CASSEAFEKLFF
cdr3_nt: TGTGCCAGCAGTGAGGCCTTCGAAAAACTGTTTTTT

v_call: TRBV19
d_call: -
j_call: TRBJ1-1
clone_size: -
cdr3_aa: CASSIGGRLEAFF
cdr3_nt: TGTGCCAGTAGTATAGGAGGTCGGCTAGAAGCTTTCTTT

v_call: TRBV6-1
d_call: -
j_call: TRBJ1-3
clone_size: few
cdr3_aa: CASSVRDFSGNTIYF
cdr3_nt: TGTGCCAGCAGTGTTCGGGACTTCTCTGGAAACACCATATATTTT

v_call: TRBV29-1
d_call: TRBD2
j_call: TRBJ2-1
clone_size: once
cdr3_aa: CSVRSLGGGAYEQFF
cdr3_nt: TGCAGCGTCCGATCCTTGGGCGGGGGGGCCTATGAGCAGTTCTTC

v_call: TRBV7-6
d_call: -
j_call: TRBJ1-3
clone_size: -
cdr3_aa: CASSFSGGAGNTIYF
cdr3_nt: TGTGCCAGCAGTTTCAGCGGGGGAGCTGGAAACACCATATATTTT

v_call: TRBV18
d_call: -
j_call: TRBJ2-4
clone_size: -
cdr3_aa: CASSPLENIQYF
cdr3_nt: TGTGCCAGCTCACCACTGGAGAACATTCAGTACTTC

v_call: TRBV7-2
d_call: -
j_call: TRBJ1-5
clone_size: -
cdr3_aa: CASSSNSGTQQPQHF
cdr3_nt: TGTGCCAGCAGCTCGAACTCCGGGACACAACAGCCCCAGCATTTT

v_call: TRBV27
d_call: -
j_call: TRBJ1-6
clone_size: -
cdr3_aa: CASSLPLFWFYHSYNSPLHF
cdr3_nt: TGTGCCAGCAGTTTACCCCTTTTCTGGTTCTATCACTCCTATAATTCACCCCTCCACTTT

v_call: TRBV12-5
d_call: -
j_call: TRBJ2-7
clone_size: -
cdr3_aa: CASTTQNYEQYF
cdr3_nt: TGTGCTAGTACGACACAGAACTACGAGCAGTACTTC

v_call: TRBV7-3
d_call: -
j_call: TRBJ2-1
clone_size: -
cdr3_aa: CASSLERKTEQFF
cdr3_nt: TGTGCCAGCAGCCTCGAAAGAAAGACAGAGCAGTTCTTC

v_call: TRBV7-3
d_call: -
j_call: TRBJ2-7
clone_size: -
cdr3_aa: CASSPGHSYEQYF
cdr3_nt: TGTGCCAGCAGCCCGGGACACTCCTACGAGCAGTACTTC

v_call: TRBV7-8
d_call: -
j_call: TRBJ2-3
clone_size: -
cdr3_aa: CASSNSGWGTDTQYF
cdr3_nt: TGTGCCAGCAGTAACTCAGGTTGGGGCACAGATACGCAGTATTTT

v_call: TRBV9
d_call: -
j_call: TRBJ2-2
clone_size: few
cdr3_aa: CASSVGQTGELFF
cdr3_nt: TGTGCCAGCAGCGTAGGACAGACCGGGGAGCTGTTTTTT

v_call: TRBV5-6
d_call: -
j_call: TRBJ2-6
clone_size: -
cdr3_aa: CASSLDEGKTFSGANVLTF
cdr3_nt: TGTGCCAGCAGCTTGGATGAGGGTAAAACCTTCTCTGGGGCCAACGTCCTGACTTTC

v_call: TRBV7-9
d_call: -
j_call: TRBJ1-6
clone_size: -
cdr3_aa: CASSLEPGSYNSPLHF
cdr3_nt: TGTGCCAGCAGCTTAGAGCCAGGGTCCTATAATTCACCCCTCCACTTT

v_call: TRBV28
d_call: -
j_call: TRBJ1-2
clone_size: -
cdr3_aa: CASSPVTWEYGYTF
cdr3_nt: TGTGCCAGCAGTCCCGTAACGTGGGAGTATGGCTACACCTTC

v_call: TRBV6-6
d_call: TRBD1
j_call: TRBJ1-1
clone_size: -
cdr3_aa: CASSYRGLNFTEAFF
cdr3_nt: TGTGCCAGCAGTTATAGGGGGCTGAACTTCACTGAAGCTTTCTTT

v_call: TRBV14
d_call: -
j_call: TRBJ2-1
clone_size: few
cdr3_aa: CASSPQRSEDEQFF
cdr3_nt: TGTGCCAGCAGCCCCCAGCGGAGTGAGGATGAGCAGTTCTTC

v_call: TRBV5-1
d_call: TRBD2
j_call: TRBJ2-1
clone_size: -
cdr3_aa: CASSPRGGGANEQFF
cdr3_nt: TGCGCCAGCAGCCCCAGGGGCGGGGGGGCGAATGAGCAGTTCTTC

v_call: TRBV10-3
d_call: -
j_call: TRBJ2-1
clone_size: once
cdr3_aa: CASSFTEGEQFF
cdr3_nt: TGTGCCAGCTCATTTACCGAGGGTGAGCAGTTCTTC

v_call: TRBV7-9
d_call: -
j_call: TRBJ2-7
clone_size: few
cdr3_aa: CASSLDPGLGEGSYEQYF
cdr3_nt: TGTGCCAGCAGCTTAGATCCGGGACTCGGGGAAGGCTCCTACGAGCAGTACTTC

v_call: TRBV7-7
d_call: -
j_call: TRBJ1-4
clone_size: -
cdr3_aa: CASSSGERRTATNEKLFF
cdr3_nt: TGTGCCAGCAGCTCAGGGGAACGAAGGACGGCAACTAATGAAAAACTGTTTTTT

v_call: TRBV18
d_call: -
j_call: TRBJ2-7
clone_size: -
cdr3_aa: CASSPDITGYEQYF
cdr3_nt: TGTGCCAGCTCACCGGATATTACAGGGTACGAGCAGTACTTC